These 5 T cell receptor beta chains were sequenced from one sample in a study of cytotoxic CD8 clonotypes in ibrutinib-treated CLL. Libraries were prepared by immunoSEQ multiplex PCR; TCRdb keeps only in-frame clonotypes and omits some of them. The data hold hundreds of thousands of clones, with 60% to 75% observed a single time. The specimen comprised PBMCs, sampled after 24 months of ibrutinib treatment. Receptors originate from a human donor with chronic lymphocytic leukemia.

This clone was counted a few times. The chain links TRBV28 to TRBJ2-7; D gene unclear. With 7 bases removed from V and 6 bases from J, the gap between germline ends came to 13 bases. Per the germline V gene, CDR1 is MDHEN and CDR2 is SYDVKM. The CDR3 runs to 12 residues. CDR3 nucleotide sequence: TGTGCCAGCAACATTTTAGCTGGCGAGCAGTACTTC. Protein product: CASNILAGEQYF.

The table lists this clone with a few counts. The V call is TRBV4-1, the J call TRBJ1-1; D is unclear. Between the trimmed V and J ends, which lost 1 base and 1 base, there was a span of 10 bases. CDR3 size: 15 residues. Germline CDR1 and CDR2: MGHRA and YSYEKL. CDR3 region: CASSQGVSPNTEAFF. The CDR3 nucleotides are TGCGCCAGCAGCCAAGGAGTCAGCCCGAACACTGAAGCTTTCTTT.

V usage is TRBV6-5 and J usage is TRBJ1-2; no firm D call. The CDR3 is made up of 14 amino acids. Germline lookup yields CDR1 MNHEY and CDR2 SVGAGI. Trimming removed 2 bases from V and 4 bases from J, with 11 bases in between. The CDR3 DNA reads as TGTGCCAGCAGTTACACGATTGTTGGCTATGGCTACACCTTC. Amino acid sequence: CASSYTIVGYGYTF.

CDR3 bases: TGCGCCAGCAGCGGCGATCGGGGCATACTAAACATTCAGTACTTC. This translates into CASSGDRGILNIQYF. The chain is built from TRBV4-1 and TRBJ2-4; D might be TRBD1 or TRBD2, each matching 5 bases. V shed 5 bases and J shed 6 bases, with 17 bases lying between them. The length of the CDR3 is 15 residues. Germline CDR1 is MGHRA and CDR2 is YSYEKL.

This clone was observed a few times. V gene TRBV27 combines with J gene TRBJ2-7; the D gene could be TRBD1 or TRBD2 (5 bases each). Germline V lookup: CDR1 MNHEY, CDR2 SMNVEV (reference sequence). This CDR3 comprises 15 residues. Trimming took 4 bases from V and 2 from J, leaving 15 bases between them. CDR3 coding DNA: TGTGCCAGCAGTTGGGACGCCCCCGGGACCTACGAGCAGTACTTC. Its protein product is CASSWDAPGTYEQYF.